This T cell receptor (beta chain) was captured in a study of cytomegalovirus exposure and HLA in healthy donors. This clone was counted a single time. 13 Jbeta primers and 60 Vbeta primers were used for the PCR. TCRdb's table, derived via immunoSEQ multiplex PCR, lists solely in-frame clones and lacks some. The sample includes roughly 98,000 clones, 80% to 90% seen only once; the top ten take about 1.5%. Germline V gene sequence: CDR1 KGHSH, CDR2 LQKENI. V lost 6 bases and J lost 0, with 15 bases in between. The CDR3 spans 16 residues. This sequence was found in a man in his forties or fifties in good health and CMV-seronegative. Sequenced: PBMCs. The chain is built from TRBV18 and TRBJ2-1; a possible D gene is TRBD2 (5 bases). CDR3 coding DNA: TGTGCCAGCTCCCCTATCCCGGGGTCCTCCTACAATGAGCAGTTCTTC. It yields the protein CASSPIPGSSYNEQFF.